These T cell receptor beta chains were read from a single sample in a study of beta chain features in type 1 diabetes. The protocol was immunoSEQ multiplex PCR, while the TCRdb copy is restricted to in-frame clones and leaves out a portion. The sample lists 680,000 or so clones, 15% to 17% seen once, with about 0.093% in the top ten. What was sequenced was naive CD4+ T cells from blood. These receptor sequences come from a man younger than 35 in good health. CDR3s include the opening cysteine and the closing phenylalanine or tryptophan. A D gene is named only where the DNA matches it firmly. A clone size is listed for some rows: how often the clone was seen (once, few, many), or a class if it is expanded.

J | D | size | V | CDR3 | DNA
TRBJ2-3 | TRBD1 | few | TRBV7-3 | CASSRGQGTDTQYF | TGTGCCAGCAGCCGAGGACAGGGGACAGATACGCAGTATTTT
TRBJ1-1 | - | - | TRBV7-9 | CASSPGGSGDIAFF | TGTGCCAGCAGCCCAGGAGGGTCCGGGGATATAGCTTTCTTT
TRBJ2-6 | - | - | TRBV5-1 | CASSFGGVSGANVLTF | TGCGCCAGCAGCTTTGGTGGGGTTTCTGGGGCCAACGTCCTGACTTTC
TRBJ1-2 | - | few | TRBV6-6 | CASRLLGATYGYTF | TGTGCCAGCAGATTACTCGGGGCTACCTATGGCTACACCTTC
TRBJ1-2 | TRBD1 | - | TRBV7-3 | CASSSGQGRGYTF | TGTGCCAGCAGCTCCGGACAGGGCCGTGGCTACACCTTC
TRBJ2-7 | - | few | TRBV6-1 | CASTAGQPYEQYF | TGTGCCAGCACCGCGGGACAGCCCTACGAGCAGTACTTC
TRBJ2-5 | TRBD2 | few | TRBV28 | CASSSPTSGNQETQYF | TGTGCCAGCAGTTCCCCGACTAGCGGTAACCAAGAGACCCAGTACTTC
TRBJ2-1 | TRBD2 | - | TRBV9 | CASSVDRLGGSSYNEQFF | TGTGCCAGCAGCGTAGACCGCCTGGGGGGGAGCTCCTACAATGAGCAGTTCTTC
TRBJ2-1 | - | - | TRBV6-5 | CASSSISEQFF | TGTGCCAGCAGCTCCATATCGGAGCAGTTCTTC
TRBJ2-4 | TRBD1 | - | TRBV7-9 | CASSLSPGQAFPPKNIQYF | TGTGCCAGCAGCCTGTCCCCGGGACAGGCGTTCCCTCCCAAAAACATTCAGTACTTC
TRBJ1-1 | - | - | TRBV6-5 | CASSQGRTEAFF | TGTGCCAGCAGTCAGGGCCGAACTGAAGCTTTCTTT
TRBJ2-5 | TRBD1 | - | TRBV9 | CASSVGGTGYGTQYF | TGTGCCAGCAGCGTAGGTGGGACAGGGTACGGGACCCAGTACTTC
TRBJ2-7 | - | - | TRBV19 | CASSKQGGPYEQYF | TGTGCCAGTAGTAAGCAGGGGGGACCCTACGAGCAGTACTTC
TRBJ1-2 | - | - | TRBV21-1 | CASSKGKAGTMRGYTF | TGTGCCAGCAGCAAGGGGAAGGCAGGGACTATGAGGGGCTACACCTTC
TRBJ2-5 | - | - | TRBV5-4 | CASSLRLDQETQYF | TGTGCCAGCAGCTTACGACTGGATCAAGAGACCCAGTACTTC
TRBJ2-1 | - | few | TRBV2 | CASSELPGTDEQFF | TGTGCCAGCAGTGAACTACCGGGTACGGATGAGCAGTTCTTC
TRBJ1-5 | - | - | TRBV28 | CASSLSAKRRFSNQPQHF | TGTGCCAGCAGTTTATCGGCTAAGCGGAGGTTTAGCAATCAGCCCCAGCATTTT
TRBJ1-4 | - | - | TRBV28 | CASSPPTPTNEKLFF | TGTGCCAGCAGCCCCCCGACACCAACTAATGAAAAACTGTTTTTT
TRBJ2-7 | - | - | TRBV30 | CAWSERWGKIAYEQYF | TGTGCCTGGAGTGAAAGGTGGGGAAAGATAGCCTACGAGCAGTACTTC